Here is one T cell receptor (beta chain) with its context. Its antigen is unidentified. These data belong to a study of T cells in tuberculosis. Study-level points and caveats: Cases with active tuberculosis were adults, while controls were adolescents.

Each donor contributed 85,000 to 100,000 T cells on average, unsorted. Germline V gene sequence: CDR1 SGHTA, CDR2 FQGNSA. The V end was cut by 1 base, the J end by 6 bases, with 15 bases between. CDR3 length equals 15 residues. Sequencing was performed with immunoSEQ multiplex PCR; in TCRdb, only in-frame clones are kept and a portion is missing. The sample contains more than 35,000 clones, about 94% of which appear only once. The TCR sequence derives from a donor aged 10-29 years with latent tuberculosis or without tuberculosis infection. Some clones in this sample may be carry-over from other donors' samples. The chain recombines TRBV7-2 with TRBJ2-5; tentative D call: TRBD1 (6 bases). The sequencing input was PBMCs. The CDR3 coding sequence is TGTGCCAGCAGCTTAGTTGGCCAGGGGATACAGACCCAGTACTTC. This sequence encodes CASSLVGQGIQTQYF.